These T cell receptor beta chains were read from a single sample in a study of T cell responses to AZD1222 COVID-19 vaccine. Clones were read by immunoSEQ multiplex PCR, and TCRdb kept only the in-frame ones, dropping some. This table holds 200,000 or so clones, approximately 86% found once. This specimen was peripheral blood, taken on day 0 of AZD1222 vaccination. The origin of the receptors is an adult in good health. Both conserved end residues are part of each CDR3. A D gene is named only where the DNA matches it firmly. The size entry is marked missing in some rows and otherwise reads once, few, many or a size class.

TRBV2	TRBJ1-1	TRBD1	NA	TGTGCCAGCAGCGACAGGGGGGCGAACACTGAAGCTTTCTTT	CASSDRGANTEAFF
TRBV3-1/TRBV3-2	TRBJ1-2	TRBD1	NA	TGTGCCAGCAGCCAACGAGGACAGGGTAACTATGGCTACACCTTC	CASSQRGQGNYGYTF
TRBV7-9	TRBJ1-2	NA	NA	TGTGCCAGCAGCTTGGGGAGCGATGGCTACACCTTC	CASSLGSDGYTF
TRBV18	TRBJ2-3	NA	NA	TGTGCCAGCTCACCGTCGCGGGTGGCGACAGATACGCAGTATTTT	CASSPSRVATDTQYF
TRBV2	TRBJ1-2	NA	NA	TGTGCCAGCAGAAGGGACGGCATAGGCTACACCTTC	CASRRDGIGYTF
TRBV25-1	TRBJ1-2	NA	few	TGTGCCAGCAGTGAATTACGCGGTACAGGGAATCGGGGCTACACCTTC	CASSELRGTGNRGYTF
TRBV30	TRBJ1-5	TRBD1	NA	TGTGCCTGGAGTGCGGGACAGATCAATCAGCCCCAGCATTTT	CAWSAGQINQPQHF
TRBV5-1	TRBJ2-7	NA	NA	TGCGCCAGCAGTTGGGAGCAACAGGGTCACGAGCAGTACTTC	CASSWEQQGHEQYF
TRBV30	TRBJ1-2	TRBD1	NA	TGTGCCTGGAGTGGACAGGGAGGCTACACCTTC	CAWSGQGGYTF
TRBV6-2/TRBV6-3	TRBJ1-2	TRBD1	NA	TGTGCCAGCAGTGACCCCCGGGACAGGGGACCGTATGGCTACACCTTC	CASSDPRDRGPYGYTF
TRBV25-1	TRBJ1-2	NA	NA	TGTGCCAGCAGTGATGTAGCTAACTATGGCTACACCTTC	CASSDVANYGYTF
TRBV9	TRBJ2-1	TRBD2	NA	TGTGCCAGCAGCGCGCTTAGCGGGGGGGCCTACAATGAGCAGTTCTTC	CASSALSGGAYNEQFF
TRBV27	TRBJ2-7	NA	NA	TGTGCCAGCAGTTCCCGGGACGGGTGGGCCCCCTACGAGCAGTACTTC	CASSSRDGWAPYEQYF
TRBV7-2	TRBJ1-6	NA	NA	TGTGCCAGCAGCTTAGGGACCCGAACGGGGTCACCCCTCCACTTT	CASSLGTRTGSPLHF
TRBV2	TRBJ2-1	TRBD2	few	TGTGCCAGCAGTGCGGGGGGAGGGTTCAATGAGCAGTTCTTC	CASSAGGGFNEQFF
TRBV6-1	TRBJ1-2	TRBD1	NA	TGTGCCAGCAGTGAAGTCATAGGGGGCTCCTATGGCTACACCTTC	CASSEVIGGSYGYTF
TRBV18	TRBJ2-1	NA	NA	TGTGCCAGCTCCCTACTGGGGAATGAGCAGTTCTTC	CASSLLGNEQFF
TRBV5-3	TRBJ2-5	TRBD2	NA	TGTGCCAGAAGCTTGTCCTGGCGGGAGCCGGGAGGAGAGACCCAGTACTTC	CARSLSWREPGGETQYF
TRBV5-1	TRBJ2-1	NA	few	TGCGCCAGCAGCTTGGGGGACTCCTACAATGAGCAGTTCTTC	CASSLGDSYNEQFF
TRBV6-5	TRBJ1-1	TRBD1	NA	TGTGCCAGCAGTCGAGGGGGACAGTCGACTGAAGCTTTCTTT	CASSRGGQSTEAFF
TRBV27	TRBJ2-1	TRBD1	NA	TGTGCCAGCAGTTCGCGGGACAGGGTCGCGAATGAGCAGTTCTTC	CASSSRDRVANEQFF
TRBV7-2	TRBJ2-7	NA	NA	TGTGCCACCGACGGGTACTCCTACGAGCAGTACTTC	CATDGYSYEQYF
TRBV12-5	TRBJ1-5	TRBD1	once	TGTGCTAGCATCGGACAGGGAAGCGGTCAGCCCCAGCATTTT	CASIGQGSGQPQHF
TRBV3-1/TRBV3-2	TRBJ1-5	NA	NA	TGTGCCAGCAGCCCGACAGTAGGTTATCAGCCCCAGCATTTT	CASSPTVGYQPQHF
TRBV3-1/TRBV3-2	TRBJ2-7	NA	NA	TGTGCCAGCAGCCAAGAGCACGAATCCTACGAGCAGTACTTC	CASSQEHESYEQYF
TRBV5-3	TRBJ2-7	TRBD2	NA	TGTGCCAGAAGCGCGGGACTAGCGGGAAACTCCTACGAGCAGTACTTC	CARSAGLAGNSYEQYF
TRBV30	TRBJ2-5	NA	NA	TGTGCCTGGGGAAGGCAGACCCAGTACTTC	CAWGRQTQYF
TRBV5-4	TRBJ2-7	NA	few	TGTGCCAGCAGCTTGGGGGGGACACTCTACGAGCAGTACTTC	CASSLGGTLYEQYF
TRBV5-3	TRBJ2-5	TRBD2	NA	TGTGCCAGAAGCTTGGTCACCGGCGGGGGGGCAACCCAAGAGACCCAGTACTTC	CARSLVTGGGATQETQYF
TRBV19	TRBJ2-3	NA	NA	TGTGCCAGTAGTATCAATAACTCCCCCAGGGTGTCAGATACGCAGTATTTT	CASSINNSPRVSDTQYF
TRBV28	TRBJ2-4	NA	NA	TGTGCCAGCAGTTTGAACGGAGTAGGCATTCAGTACTTC	CASSLNGVGIQYF
TRBV5-1	TRBJ1-1	NA	NA	TGCGCCAGCAGTGTCGCCACCAGGCAGAACACTGAAGCTTTCTTT	CASSVATRQNTEAFF
TRBV27	TRBJ1-6	NA	NA	TGTGCCAGCAGTAGTCCGTGGGAGACAAATTCACCCCTCCACTTT	CASSSPWETNSPLHF
TRBV7-3	TRBJ2-1	TRBD1	NA	TGTGCCAGCAGTCGGGACAGGCTGAGCTCCTACAATGAGCAGTTCTTC	CASSRDRLSSYNEQFF
TRBV10-2	TRBJ1-2	NA	once	TGCGCCAGCAGTACCCTCGCTGGGGGGGGGAACTTGATCACCTTC	CASSTLAGGGNLITF
TRBV3-1/TRBV3-2	TRBJ2-5	TRBD1	NA	TGTGCCAGCAGTCTCCGGGACAGGGGTAAGATGGAGACCCAGTACTTC	CASSLRDRGKMETQYF
TRBV7-9	TRBJ2-3	NA	few	TGTGCCAGCAGCCGTAGGATGACAGATACGCAGTATTTT	CASSRRMTDTQYF
TRBV6-5	TRBJ1-3	NA	NA	TGTGCCAGCAGTTACTCGCTCAGGGACTCTGGAAACACCATATATTTT	CASSYSLRDSGNTIYF
TRBV11-2	TRBJ1-2	NA	NA	TGTGCCAGCAGCCCAGCCGGCTGGGGGGCGGATAACTATGGCTACACCTTC	CASSPAGWGADNYGYTF
TRBV18	TRBJ1-2	TRBD1	NA	TGTGCCAGCTCACCAGATGGGACAGGGGTGAGATATGGCTACACCTTC	CASSPDGTGVRYGYTF
TRBV19	TRBJ2-1	NA	NA	TGTGCCAGTAGCCGCGCCGACAGGGCGGGGAATGAGCAGTTCTTC	CASSRADRAGNEQFF
TRBV23-1	TRBJ1-6	NA	NA	TGCGCCAGCAGTCTTGAGGACAGAAATTCACCCCTCCACTTT	CASSLEDRNSPLHF
TRBV5-8	TRBJ2-1	NA	NA	TGTGCCAGCAGCTTGGCTTCAGGTGCAGGGTACAATGAGCAGTTCTTC	CASSLASGAGYNEQFF